Listed here are 21 T cell receptor beta chains from one sample, sequenced in a study of shared clonotypes between healthy human individuals. The repertoire was sequenced with immunoSEQ multiplex PCR; TCRdb's copy has only in-frame clones and lacks some. The data show under 1 million clones, about 97% seen once. Naive CD8 isolation took CD45RO-negative cells positively selected for CCR7 and excluded terminally differentiated effector memory CD45RA+ cells. Sequencing was carried out using naive CD8+ T cells sorted from blood. The receptor source for this set is a young man in good health.

V gene TRBV28 combines with J gene TRBJ2-1; TRBD1 or TRBD2 may be the D gene (5 bases each). CDR3 length: 18 residues. Between the trimmed V and J ends, which lost 1 base and 4 bases, there was a span of 20 bases. CDR1 and CDR2 from the germline V gene are MDHEN and SYDVKM. The CDR3: CASSLSFQGSEGYNEQFF. CDR3 coding DNA: TGTGCCAGCAGTTTATCGTTTCAGGGCAGCGAGGGGTACAATGAGCAGTTCTTC.

The rearrangement joins TRBV2 to TRBJ2-1; D is possibly TRBD2 (6 bases). Trimming took off 3 bases at V and 2 bases at J, with 11 bases between the two ends. Germline V CDR1 and CDR2: SNHLY, FYNNEI. The CDR3 extends over 15 amino acids. This chain's CDR3 is CASSDLAAAYNEQFF. CDR3 DNA sequence: TGTGCCAGCAGTGATTTAGCGGCAGCCTACAATGAGCAGTTCTTC.

The CDR3 protein is CASSPGDVRGYTF. In nucleotides, the CDR3 is TGTGCCAGCAGCCCAGGGGACGTTCGAGGCTACACCTTC. This chain links TRBV5-4 with TRBJ1-2, with D tentatively TRBD1 (6 bases). The CDR3 consists of 13 residues. Trimming took off 4 bases at V and 8 bases at J, with 15 bases between the two ends. Germline V gives CDR1 SGHNT, CDR2 YYREEE (reference sequence).

V is TRBV27 and J is TRBJ2-2; D unresolved. Germline V lookup: CDR1 MNHEY, CDR2 SMNVEV (reference sequence). The CDR3 has 14 amino acids. Trimming stripped 2 bases from V and 0 bases from J, with 4 bases between. The CDR3 sequence: CASSLDTNTGELFF. The CDR3 DNA follows: TGTGCCAGCAGTTTAGACACGAACACCGGGGAGCTGTTTTTT.

This chain links TRBV5-1 with TRBJ1-1; TRBD1 matches at 8 bases. The CDR3 sequence is 13 residues long. The V segment lost 5 bases and the J segment 6 bases; nucleotides outside the gene matches: 6. Germline loops: CDR1 SGHRS, CDR2 YFSETQ. The CDR3: CASRITGGPEAFF. The CDR3 nucleotides read TGCGCCAGCAGAATAACAGGGGGACCTGAAGCTTTCTTT.

The rearrangement links TRBV27 to TRBJ2-1; TRBD2 aligns across 8 bases. The germline V gene encodes CDR1 MNHEY and CDR2 SMNVEV (reference sequence). This CDR3 is 15 amino acids long. J lost 3 bases, V lost 4 bases, and 5 bases had no gene match. The CDR3, as DNA: TGTGCCAGCAGTTCTGGGACTAGAGGCTACAATGAGCAGTTCTTC. Translated: CASSSGTRGYNEQFF.

The V gene is TRBV19, the J gene TRBJ2-7; 7 nucleotides agree with TRBD1. This CDR3 region has 14 residues. Germline V gene sequence: CDR1 LNHDA, CDR2 SQIVND (reference sequence). The trim removed 4 bases at V and 1 base at J, leaving 4 bases unmatched. As DNA, the CDR3 is TGTGCCAGTAGTAAGCAGGGGGTATCCTACGAGCAGTACTTC. Encoded protein: CASSKQGVSYEQYF.

The V gene is TRBV9, the J gene TRBJ1-5; 11 positions agree with TRBD1. Germline values: CDR1 SGDLS, CDR2 YYNGEE. This CDR3 region has 15 residues. Trimming removed 4 bases from V and 7 bases from J; junction bases left unmatched: 7. This CDR3 reads CASSPGQGAGQPQHF. CDR3 sequence (DNA): TGTGCCAGCAGCCCTGGACAGGGGGCAGGACAGCCCCAGCATTTT.

The chain carries TRBV4-1 and TRBJ1-5; D might be TRBD1 (6 bases). Germline lookup yields CDR1 MGHRA and CDR2 YSYEKL. V was clipped by 1 base and J by 5 bases, with 9 bases between them. The length of the CDR3 is 14 residues. The chain's CDR3 is CASSQGEGDQPQHF. The CDR3 nucleotides are TGCGCCAGCAGCCAAGGGGAGGGGGATCAGCCCCAGCATTTT.

The chain is built from TRBV4-3 and TRBJ1-1; D gene uncertain. Germline V gene data show CDR1 as LGHNA and CDR2 as YSLEER. CDR3 size: 17 residues. V was pared by 1 base and J by 0 bases, with 15 bases between. The CDR3 region has the DNA TGCGCCAGCAGCCAAGGGTGGGCAGACAATATGAACACTGAAGCTTTCTTT. It translates to CASSQGWADNMNTEAFF.

V usage is TRBV4-3 and J usage is TRBJ1-1, with TRBD1 matching over 7 bases. Germline V gene lookup returns CDR1 LGHNA and CDR2 YSLEER. This CDR3 is built from 15 residues. V dropped 3 bases and J dropped 5; count of bases not matched to a gene: 9. DNA of the CDR3: TGCGCCAGCAGCCACGCTAATACAGGGGTTACTGAAGCTTTCTTT. This gives the protein CASSHANTGVTEAFF.

Remarks on this clone: This specimen includes other DNA sequences encoding the same CDR3. J is TRBJ2-3 and V is TRBV27, with D perhaps TRBD2 (6 bases). From germline, CDR1 is MNHEY and CDR2 SMNVEV (reference sequence). The CDR3 length is 14 residues. V gave up 1 base and J gave up 2 bases, with 7 bases separating them. CDR3 loop: CASSLLDYTDTQYF. For the CDR3, the DNA is TGTGCCAGCAGTTTATTGGACTACACAGATACGCAGTATTTT.

The chain combines TRBV18 with TRBJ2-4; 9 bases agree with TRBD1. Per the germline V gene, CDR1 is KGHSH and CDR2 is LQKENI. Trimming cost V 1 base and J 0 bases; bases outside gene matches: 10. The CDR3 is made up of 19 amino acids. The CDR3 sequence is CASSPQSGQGLLAKNIQYF. In DNA form, the CDR3 reads TGTGCCAGCTCACCACAATCGGGACAGGGATTACTAGCCAAAAACATTCAGTACTTC.

This chain's CDR3 is CASSPTPGQGGYEQYF. CDR3 DNA: TGTGCCAGCAGTCCAACCCCCGGACAGGGTGGGTACGAGCAGTACTTC. The V gene is TRBV27, the J gene TRBJ2-7; 8 nucleotides agree with TRBD1. CDR1 and CDR2 from the germline V gene are MNHEY and SMNVEV (reference sequence). This CDR3 has 16 amino acids. V shed 5 bases, J shed 4 bases, and the junction held 13 bases outside the gene matches.

The rearrangement uses TRBV5-1 and TRBJ2-5; either TRBD1 or TRBD2 may supply D (5 bases each). The CDR3 has 17 residues. Trimming cost V 3 bases and J 4 bases, with 22 bases left between them. The V gene's germline CDR1 is SGHRS and CDR2 YFSETQ. The CDR3 nucleotides read TGCGCCAGCAGCTACGGGACGCTCAATGGGGGTTTAGAGACCCAGTACTTC. It specifies CASSYGTLNGGLETQYF. The full variable domain, with the rest looked up from reference TRBV5-1 and TRBJ2-5, is KAGVTQTPRYLIKTRGQQVTLSCSPISGHRSVSWYQQTPGQGLQFLFEYFSETQRNKGNFPGRFSGRQFSNSRSEMNVSTLELGDSALYLCASSYGTLNGGLETQYFGPGTRLLVL.

The chain couples TRBV7-9 to TRBJ2-3; D is possibly TRBD1 (5 bases). Per germline, CDR1 SEHNR and CDR2 FQNEAQ (reference sequence). There are 16 residues in the CDR3. V lost 5 bases, J lost 2 bases, and 17 bases lay in between. CDR3 coding DNA: TGTGCCAGCAGCAGACCCGACAGCCTAATCACAGATACGCAGTATTTT. Amino acids: CASSRPDSLITDTQYF.

The chain combines TRBV28 with TRBJ2-1, with a weak D call TRBD2 (5 bases). V dropped 4 bases and J dropped 8 bases, with 15 bases sitting between them. CDR1 MDHEN and CDR2 SYDVKM come from the germline V gene. The CDR3 extends over 14 amino acids. In nucleotides, the CDR3 is TGTGCCAGCAGTTCACACCTAGCTATCCATGAGCAGTTCTTC. Its translation is CASSSHLAIHEQFF.

This clone occurred once. The J gene is TRBJ2-2, the V gene TRBV4-3; TRBD1 matches at 8 bases. Germline lookup yields CDR1 LGHNA and CDR2 YSLEER. Germline trimming cut 1 base from V and 1 base from J; bases unmatched to any gene: 14. The CDR3 has 20 residues. Here the CDR3 DNA reads TGCGCCAGCAGCCAAGTAAGAGGCACGACAGGGGAGAGGAACACCGGGGAGCTGTTTTTT. Protein sequence: CASSQVRGTTGERNTGELFF.

The table lists this clone with a count of one. The chain uses TRBV4-1 and TRBJ2-3; 7 bases align to TRBD2. The CDR3 has 20 amino acids. CDR1 and CDR2 (germline): MGHRA, YSYEKL. V shed 2 bases, J shed 1 base, and the junction held 18 bases outside the gene matches. CDR3 in DNA: TGCGCCAGCAGCCAATTTCCTCTCCCGGGAGGTACGTCGGGCACAGATACGCAGTATTTT. Protein sequence: CASSQFPLPGGTSGTDTQYF.

The rearrangement uses TRBV7-8 and TRBJ1-1, with 7 bases aligning to TRBD1. The V segment lost 2 bases and the J segment 5 bases; nucleotides outside the gene matches: 11. The CDR3 extends over 16 amino acids. The V gene's germline CDR1 is SGHVS and CDR2 FQNEAQ. The CDR3, as DNA: TGTGCCAGCAGCTTAAGAATCCCAGGGGGTGGAACTGAAGCTTTCTTT. Translated, it gives CASSLRIPGGGTEAFF.

The chain employs TRBV2 and TRBJ2-1; tentatively, D is TRBD2 (6 bases). Per germline, CDR1 SNHLY and CDR2 FYNNEI. Trimming stripped 8 bases from V and 2 bases from J, with 10 bases between. This CDR3 is built from 13 residues. The CDR3 DNA is TGTGCCAGCGGGAGACTAGCCTACAATGAGCAGTTCTTC. It translates to CASGRLAYNEQFF.